The present entry profiles one TCR beta chain with its context. This sample was included in a study of blood T cell repertoires in COVID-19. About the research overall: Specimens from acute and convalescent COVID-19 originated in the United States, Italy and Spain. From T cells, B-cell-depleted T cells, or PBMCs came the material, which was cDNA or gDNA.

Germline CDR1 KGHSH, CDR2 LQKENI. The CDR3 is 13 residues long. V was shortened by 1 base and J by 12 bases, with 15 bases between the two germline ends. In the original workflow: Counts of nucleated cells, estimated from reference gene primer amplification, were obtained. Profiled with immunoSEQ multiplex PCR; TCRdb holds only in-frame clones, not every one. For V, J and clone size, that table is used; D and trimming come from the DNA. The repertoire holds fewer than 350,000 clones, with under 90% as singletons. This sequence joins TRBV18 and TRBJ1-2, with a weak D call TRBD1 (6 bases). The sequence derives from a woman aged 55-69 years with active or convalescent COVID-19. The sequenced sample consisted of peripheral blood. The CDR3 nucleotides read TGTGCCAGCTCACCACGGGGCAGGGGAAAGGACACCTTC. Translation gives CASSPRGRGKDTF.